A selection of T cell receptor beta chains follows, all from one sample in a study of cytomegalovirus exposure and HLA in healthy donors. Produced via immunoSEQ multiplex PCR; TCRdb's table is partial and in-frame only. The sample comprises roughly 110,000 clones, about 70% of which are singletons, and more than 10% rests with the top ten. The sequencing sample was made of PBMCs. These receptors were collected from a woman aged 35 to 49 in good health and CMV-seropositive. Each CDR3 is given with its conserved first and last residue. D genes are given only for firm matches. Size is stated for part of the rows, as once, few or many counts, or as a class when the clone is expanded.

cdr3_aa,cdr3_nt,clone_size,j_call,d_call,cdr3_length,v_call
CAIGGERNTGELFF,TGTGCCATCGGCGGAGAGAGGAACACCGGGGAGCTGTTTTTT,NA,TRBJ2-2,NA,14,TRBV10-3
CASSLVLAGGEQFF,TGCGCCAGCAGCTTGGTTCTAGCGGGGGGTGAGCAGTTCTTC,NA,TRBJ2-1,TRBD2,14,TRBV5-1
CAGTGALNTEAFF,TGTGCCGGGACAGGGGCGCTGAACACTGAAGCTTTCTTT,NA,TRBJ1-1,TRBD1,13,TRBV30
CASSNPTGQFQPQHF,TGTGCCAGCAGCAACCCGACAGGGCAATTTCAGCCCCAGCATTTT,NA,TRBJ1-5,TRBD1,15,TRBV7-2
CASQGRPTGANVLTF,TGTGCCAGCCAAGGGAGGCCGACTGGGGCCAACGTCCTGACTTTC,few,TRBJ2-6,NA,15,TRBV6-6
CASSWGTGQVYEQYF,TGTGCCAGCAGCTGGGGGACAGGGCAAGTCTACGAGCAGTACTTC,NA,TRBJ2-7,TRBD1,15,TRBV11-3
CASSQASGGPYNEQFF,TGCGCCAGCAGCCAAGCCAGCGGGGGGCCCTACAATGAGCAGTTCTTC,few,TRBJ2-1,TRBD2,16,TRBV4-1
CASSELGATGDHGYTF,TGTGCCAGCAGTGAACTAGGGGCCACAGGGGACCATGGCTACACCTTC,NA,TRBJ1-2,TRBD1,16,TRBV25-1
CASSRIQGDSNQPQHF,TGTGCCAGCAGCCGGATACAGGGGGATAGCAATCAGCCCCAGCATTTT,NA,TRBJ1-5,TRBD1,16,TRBV6-6
CASSKGHDEKLFF,TGTGCCAGTAGTAAAGGACATGATGAAAAACTGTTTTTT,NA,TRBJ1-4,NA,13,TRBV19
CASSRTVNNSPLHF,TGTGCCAGCAGTCGGACAGTTAATAATTCACCCCTCCACTTT,NA,TRBJ1-6,NA,14,TRBV6-5
CASSGGGLGYEQYF,TGTGCCAGCAGTGGGGGGGGGCTCGGCTACGAGCAGTACTTC,NA,TRBJ2-7,NA,14,TRBV6-1
CAISELSRGAVEKLFF,TGTGCCATCAGTGAGTTGTCCCGCGGAGCCGTCGAAAAACTGTTTTTT,NA,TRBJ1-4,NA,16,TRBV10-3
CASTYRAVGEKLFF,TGTGCCAGCACCTACAGGGCTGTTGGTGAAAAACTGTTTTTT,NA,TRBJ1-4,NA,14,TRBV6-6
CASSLVGGVYNEQFF,TGTGCCAGCAGCTTAGTGGGGGGGGTCTACAATGAGCAGTTCTTC,few,TRBJ2-1,TRBD2,15,TRBV11-2
CAFTLDREQYF,TGTGCCTTCACCCTCGACAGGGAGCAGTACTTC,NA,TRBJ2-7,NA,11,TRBV21-1
CASSQDSGRVYEQYF,TGTGCCAGCAGCCAAGATAGTGGTCGGGTTTACGAGCAGTACTTC,NA,TRBJ2-7,NA,15,TRBV4-2
CASSLMGGAKNIQYF,TGTGCCAGCAGCTTAATGGGGGGAGCCAAAAACATTCAGTACTTC,NA,TRBJ2-4,NA,15,TRBV7-9
CAWAYGYTGELFF,TGTGCCTGGGCCTACGGTTACACCGGGGAGCTGTTTTTT,once,TRBJ2-2,NA,13,TRBV30
CASSQPLTGLYGYTF,TGCGCCAGCAGCCAGCCCCTAACAGGGCTCTATGGCTACACCTTC,NA,TRBJ1-2,NA,15,TRBV4-1